The 18 T cell receptor beta chains below come from one sample, sequenced in a study of a mutant IDH1 vaccine in newly diagnosed glioma. The table came from immunoSEQ multiplex PCR; TCRdb's copy has only in-frame clones and leaves some out. Seen here are 84,000 or so clones, 75% to 85% observed once, and the top ten hold 5.2%. The time point is: week 47, end of study. Doses of 300 ug of mutant IDH1 20-mer peptide were given with topical imiquimod. These receptors' antigens are unknown. The sample here was PBMCs, taken from a glioma patient whose treatment included an IDH1 peptide vaccine. The receptors derive from a man aged 35 to 55 with glioma.

This clone has a handful of counts. The gene calls are TRBV30 and TRBJ1-1, with D uncertain. There are 13 residues in the CDR3. From germline, CDR1 is GTSNPN and CDR2 SVGIG (reference sequence). Trimming cost V 3 bases and J 4 bases, with 12 bases left between them. The CDR3 loop reads CAWRKQRGTEAFF. The CDR3 DNA reads TGTGCCTGGAGGAAACAGCGAGGCACTGAAGCTTTCTTT.

The rearrangement uses TRBV7-9 and TRBJ1-6, with unresolved D. V gave up 4 bases and J gave up 7 bases, with 11 bases separating them. The CDR3 runs 14 residues. Germline CDR1 SEHNR, CDR2 FQNEAQ (reference sequence). The CDR3 region is CASSYEIPNSPLHF. The CDR3 DNA reads TGTGCCAGCAGCTACGAAATTCCGAATTCACCCCTCCACTTT.

This clone has just one count. The chain has TRBV27 and TRBJ2-7; D is ambiguous. The CDR3 runs 12 residues. Germline V gives CDR1 MNHEY, CDR2 SMNVEV (reference sequence). V was pared by 5 bases and J by 1 base, with 6 bases between. In nucleotides, the CDR3 is TGTGCCAGCAGTCATAGGTCCTACGAGCAGTACTTC. This codes for CASSHRSYEQYF.

Worth noting for this clone: Different DNA sequences within this sample yield the same CDR3. The genes are TRBV19 and TRBJ1-1, with D possibly matching TRBD1 (5 bases). Germline V gene data show CDR1 as LNHDA and CDR2 as SQIVND (reference sequence). The CDR3 contains 13 residues. V dropped 5 bases and J dropped 4 bases, with 11 bases sitting between them. CDR3 loop: CASSQVRGTEAFF. DNA of the CDR3: TGTGCCAGTAGTCAGGTAAGGGGCACTGAAGCTTTCTTT.

V usage is TRBV29-1 and J usage is TRBJ2-5, with D perhaps TRBD1 or TRBD2 (5 bases each). V dropped 6 bases and J dropped 11 bases, with 22 bases sitting between them. The germline CDR1 and CDR2 sequences are SQVTM and ANQGSEA. The CDR3 is made up of 13 amino acids. CDR3 in amino acids: CSVIQLGTGQQYF. As DNA, the CDR3 is TGCAGCGTGATTCAATTGGGGACGGGCCAGCAGTACTTC.

This clone has only one observation. The V call is TRBV11-3, the J call TRBJ1-6; TRBD1 is a possible D gene (5 bases). Germline CDR1 reads SGHNT; CDR2 reads YENEEA. The length of the CDR3 is 13 residues. V was trimmed by 3 bases and J by 5 bases, leaving 5 bases between them. CDR3 nucleotides: TGTGCCAGCAGCTTGGGGGATAATTCACCCCTCCACTTT. Its protein product is CASSLGDNSPLHF.

This clone has only a few counts. The rearrangement links TRBV6-5 to TRBJ2-2, with unresolved D. The germline gives CDR1 MNHEY, CDR2 SVGAGI. The CDR3 covers 14 residues. Between the trimmed V and J ends, which lost 2 bases and 7 bases, there was a span of 11 bases. CDR3 bases: TGTGCCAGCAGTTACGGCTCCGGAGTCGGGGAGCTGTTTTTT. Protein product: CASSYGSGVGELFF.

The chain has TRBV9 and TRBJ2-5; 13 bases align to TRBD2. V dropped 4 bases and J dropped 5; count of bases not matched to a gene: 8. The CDR3 has 16 residues. Germline CDR1 and CDR2: SGDLS and YYNGEE. DNA of the CDR3: TGTGCCAGCAGCCAAACTAGCGGGAGGGCCGGGGAGACCCAGTACTTC. Encoded protein: CASSQTSGRAGETQYF.

The J gene is TRBJ1-5, the V gene TRBV11-2; D is undetermined. This CDR3 comprises 15 residues. Germline loops: CDR1 SGHAT, CDR2 FQNNGV. V lost 1 base and J 0 bases, leaving 7 bases between the germline ends. DNA of the CDR3: TGTGCCAGCAGCTTAGGGGCGGTTAGCAATCAGCCCCAGCATTTT. The encoded protein is CASSLGAVSNQPQHF. The variable domain in full, with the rest retrieved from reference TRBV11-2 and TRBJ1-5, is EAGVAQSPRYKIIEKRQSVAFWCNPISGHATLYWYQQILGQGPKLLIQFQNNGVVDDSQLPKDRFSAERLKGVDSTLKIQPAKLEDSAVYLCASSLGAVSNQPQHFGDGTRLSIL.

The CDR3 protein is CASSLTLRGMSYGYTF. DNA for the CDR3: TGTGCCAGCAGCTTAACGTTGCGGGGGATGAGCTATGGCTACACCTTC. The V gene is TRBV7-3, the J gene TRBJ1-2; D might be TRBD1 (5 bases). CDR3 size: 16 residues. Trimming cost V 0 bases and J 4 bases, with 15 bases left between them. The germline V gene encodes CDR1 SGHTA and CDR2 FQGTGA.

The J gene is TRBJ2-5, the V gene TRBV28; D is unclear. The CDR3 runs to 15 residues. Germline CDR1 reads MDHEN; CDR2 reads SYDVKM. V lost 3 bases, J lost 5 bases, and 16 bases lay in between. The CDR3, as DNA: TGTGCCAGCAGTTTTCAACCCCCTAACACGGAGACCCAGTACTTC. Translating it yields CASSFQPPNTETQYF.

J is TRBJ2-1 and V is TRBV5-3, with 9 nucleotides matching TRBD2. TRBV5-3 is reported as an ORF; its role is uncertain. V lost 5 bases and J lost 5; bases outside the gene matches: 8. This CDR3 contains 15 residues. In DNA form, the CDR3 reads TGTGCCAGAAGTCGTAGCGGGAGAGAAGACAATGAGCAGTTCTTC. Protein product: CARSRSGREDNEQFF.

CDR3 bases: TGTGCCAGCAGCTCTGGCCCGGGATCGGATACGCAGTATTTT. This encodes CASSSGPGSDTQYF. The chain uses TRBV7-3 and TRBJ2-3; a possible D gene is TRBD2 (5 bases). The CDR3 length is 14 residues. From germline, CDR1 is SGHTA and CDR2 FQGTGA. V was trimmed by 4 bases and J by 6 bases, leaving 14 bases between them.

This chain connects TRBV4-2 to TRBJ2-1; D perhaps matches TRBD2 (5 bases). V was cut by 0 bases and J by 0 bases, with 9 bases left in between. The length of the CDR3 is 16 residues. CDR1 is LGHNA, CDR2 YNFKEQ, per germline. The CDR3 sequence: CASSQEAVSSYNEQFF. DNA of the CDR3: TGTGCCAGCAGCCAAGAAGCGGTCAGCTCCTACAATGAGCAGTTCTTC.

The chain recombines TRBV5-4 with TRBJ1-2; TRBD1 matches 9 bases. Per the germline V gene, CDR1 is SGHNT and CDR2 is YYREEE (reference sequence). The ends lost 4 bases at V and 8 bases at J; junction bases unmatched: 9. The CDR3 loop spans 14 amino acids. The CDR3 is CASSPQQGAGGYTF. For the CDR3, the DNA is TGTGCCAGCAGCCCCCAACAGGGGGCGGGCGGCTACACCTTC. The complete variable domain, with remaining parts taken from reference TRBV5-4 and TRBJ1-2, reads ETGVTQSPTHLIKTRGQQVTLRCSSQSGHNTVSWYQQALGQGPQFIFQYYREEENGRGNFPPRFSGLQFPNYSSELNVNALELDDSALYLCASSPQQGAGGYTFGSGTRLTVV.

The chain recombines TRBV4-3 with TRBJ1-5, with a tentative D call TRBD1 (6 bases). Trimming took off 4 bases at V and 8 bases at J, with 15 bases between the two ends. This CDR3 is built from 14 residues. Germline CDR1 is LGHNA and CDR2 is YSLEER. CDR3 sequence (DNA): TGCGCCAGCAGCCCCGGGCCAGGGGTAGAGCCCCAGCATTTT. This codes for CASSPGPGVEPQHF.

The sample holds a few counts of this clone. This rearrangement joins TRBV7-2 to TRBJ1-1, with a weak D call TRBD1 (6 bases). V was shortened by 5 bases and J by 4 bases, with 14 bases between the two germline ends. The CDR3 totals 14 residues. From germline, CDR1 is SGHTA and CDR2 FQGNSA. The CDR3 nucleotides are TGTGCCAGCAGCCCAAGAGGGGGGATCACTGAAGCTTTCTTT. Amino acid sequence: CASSPRGGITEAFF.

The rearrangement uses TRBV6-6 and TRBJ1-1; D is undetermined. The germline V gene has CDR1 MNHNY and CDR2 SVGAGI (reference sequence). This CDR3 has 15 amino acids. V dropped 2 bases and J dropped 1 base, with 11 bases sitting between them. The DNA of the CDR3 is TGTGCCAGCAGTTACGTTGGCGGAGCGAACACTGAAGCTTTCTTT. Protein: CASSYVGGANTEAFF.